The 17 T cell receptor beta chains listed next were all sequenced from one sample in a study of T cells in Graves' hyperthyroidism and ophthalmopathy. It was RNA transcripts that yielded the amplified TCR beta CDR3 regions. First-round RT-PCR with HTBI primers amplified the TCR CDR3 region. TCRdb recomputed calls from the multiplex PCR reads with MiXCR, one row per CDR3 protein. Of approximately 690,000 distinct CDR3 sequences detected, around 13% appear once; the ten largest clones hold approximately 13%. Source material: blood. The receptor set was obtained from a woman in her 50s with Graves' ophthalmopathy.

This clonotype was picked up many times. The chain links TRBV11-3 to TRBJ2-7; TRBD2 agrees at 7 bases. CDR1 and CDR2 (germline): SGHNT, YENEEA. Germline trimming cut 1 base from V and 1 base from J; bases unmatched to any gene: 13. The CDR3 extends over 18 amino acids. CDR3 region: CASSLVSSTSRRSYEQYF. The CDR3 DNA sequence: TGTGCCAGCAGCTTAGTGAGTTCGACTAGCCGCCGATCCTACGAGCAGTACTTC.

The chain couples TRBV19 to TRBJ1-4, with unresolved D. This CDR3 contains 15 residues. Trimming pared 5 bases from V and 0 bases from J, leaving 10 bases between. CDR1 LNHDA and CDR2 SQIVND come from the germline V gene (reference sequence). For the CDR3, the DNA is TGTGCCAGTAGTCCATGGTCTTCAACTAATGAAAAACTGTTTTTT. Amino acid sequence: CASSPWSSTNEKLFF.

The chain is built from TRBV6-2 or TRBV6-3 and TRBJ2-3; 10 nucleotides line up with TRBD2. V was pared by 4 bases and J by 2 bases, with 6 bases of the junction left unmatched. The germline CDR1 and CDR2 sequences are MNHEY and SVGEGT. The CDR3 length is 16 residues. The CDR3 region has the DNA TGTGCCAGCAGTTCCCTTAGCGGGAGGCCCACAGATACGCAGTATTTT. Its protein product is CASSSLSGRPTDTQYF.

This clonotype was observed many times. In DNA form, the CDR3 reads TGTGCCAGCAGCCAAAAGGCCGGCCTTAGATACAATGAGCAGTTCTTC. It translates to CASSQKAGLRYNEQFF. This chain links TRBV3-1 with TRBJ2-1; no reliable D call. Germline V gene data show CDR1 as LGHDT and CDR2 as YNNKEL (reference sequence). V lost 2 bases and J 4 bases, leaving 15 bases between the germline ends. This CDR3 contains 16 residues.

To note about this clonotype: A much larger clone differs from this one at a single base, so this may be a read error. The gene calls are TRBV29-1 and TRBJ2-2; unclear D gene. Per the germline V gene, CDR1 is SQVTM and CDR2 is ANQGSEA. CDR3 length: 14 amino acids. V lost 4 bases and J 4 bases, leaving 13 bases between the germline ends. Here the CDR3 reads CSVAPGVSTGELFF. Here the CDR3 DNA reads TGCAGCGTTGCTCCCGGCGTTAGCACCGGGGAGCTGTTTTTT.

The CDR3 sequence is CASSGGFYEQYF. In DNA, the CDR3 is TGTGCCAGCAGCGGGGGATTCTACGAGCAGTACTTC. The chain recombines TRBV28 with TRBJ2-7; D may be TRBD2 (6 bases). CDR1 is MDHEN and CDR2 is SYDVKM in the germline V gene. Trimming cost V 6 bases and J 3 bases, with 9 bases left between them. This CDR3 is built from 12 residues.

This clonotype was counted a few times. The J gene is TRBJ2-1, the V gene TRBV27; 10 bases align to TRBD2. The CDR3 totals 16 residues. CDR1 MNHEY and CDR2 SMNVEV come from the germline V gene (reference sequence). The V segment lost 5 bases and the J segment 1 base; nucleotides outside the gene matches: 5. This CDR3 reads CASSPRGLASYNEQFF. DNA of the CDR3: TGTGCCAGCAGTCCCCGGGGACTAGCGTCCTACAATGAGCAGTTCTTC.

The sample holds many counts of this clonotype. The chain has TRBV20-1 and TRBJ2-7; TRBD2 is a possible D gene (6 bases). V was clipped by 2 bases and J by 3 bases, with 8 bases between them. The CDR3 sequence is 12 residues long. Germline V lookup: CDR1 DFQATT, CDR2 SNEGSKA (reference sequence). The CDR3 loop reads CSARTGDYEQYF. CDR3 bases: TGCAGTGCTAGAACGGGGGACTACGAGCAGTACTTC.

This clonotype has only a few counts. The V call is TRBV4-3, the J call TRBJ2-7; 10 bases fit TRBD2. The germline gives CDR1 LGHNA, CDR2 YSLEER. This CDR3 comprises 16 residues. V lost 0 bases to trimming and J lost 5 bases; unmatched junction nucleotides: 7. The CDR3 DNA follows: TGCGCCAGCAGCCAAGATCACCAGCGGGAGGGTAACGAGCAGTACTTC. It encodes CASSQDHQREGNEQYF.

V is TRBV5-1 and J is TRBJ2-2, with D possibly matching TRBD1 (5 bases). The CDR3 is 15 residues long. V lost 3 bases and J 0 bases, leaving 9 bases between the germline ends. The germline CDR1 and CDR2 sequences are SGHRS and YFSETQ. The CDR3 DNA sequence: TGCGCCAGCAGCTCTCTACAGGCGAACACCGGGGAGCTGTTTTTT. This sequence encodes CASSSLQANTGELFF. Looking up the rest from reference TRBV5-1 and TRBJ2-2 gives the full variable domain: KAGVTQTPRYLIKTRGQQVTLSCSPISGHRSVSWYQQTPGQGLQFLFEYFSETQRNKGNFPGRFSGRQFSNSRSEMNVSTLELGDSALYLCASSSLQANTGELFFGEGSRLTVL.

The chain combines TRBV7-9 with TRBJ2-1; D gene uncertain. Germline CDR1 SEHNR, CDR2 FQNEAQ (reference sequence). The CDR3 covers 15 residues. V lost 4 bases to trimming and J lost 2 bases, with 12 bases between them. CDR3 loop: CASSSGPGPYNEQFF. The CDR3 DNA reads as TGTGCCAGCAGCTCCGGACCCGGTCCCTACAATGAGCAGTTCTTC.

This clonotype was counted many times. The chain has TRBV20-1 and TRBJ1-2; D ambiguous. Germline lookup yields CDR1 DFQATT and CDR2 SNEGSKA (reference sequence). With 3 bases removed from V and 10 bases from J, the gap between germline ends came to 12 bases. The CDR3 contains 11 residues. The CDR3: CSASFLLDYTF. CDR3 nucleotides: TGCAGTGCTAGCTTCCTCTTGGACTACACCTTC.

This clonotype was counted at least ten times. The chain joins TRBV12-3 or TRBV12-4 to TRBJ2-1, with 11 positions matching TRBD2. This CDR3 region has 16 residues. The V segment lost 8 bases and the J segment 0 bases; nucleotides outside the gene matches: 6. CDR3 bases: TGTGCCAGCCACCCTACTAGCGGGAGCTCCTACAATGAGCAGTTCTTC. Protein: CASHPTSGSSYNEQFF.

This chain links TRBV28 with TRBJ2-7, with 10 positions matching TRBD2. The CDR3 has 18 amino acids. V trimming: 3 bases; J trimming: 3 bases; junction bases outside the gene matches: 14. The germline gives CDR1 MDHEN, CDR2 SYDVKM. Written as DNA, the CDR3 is TGTGCCAGCAGTTTCCCTACTAGCGGGAAGGGGCCCATCTACGAGCAGTACTTC. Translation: CASSFPTSGKGPIYEQYF. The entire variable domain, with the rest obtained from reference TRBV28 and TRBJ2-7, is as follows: DVKVTQSSRYLVKRTGEKVFLECVQDMDHENMFWYRQDPGLGLRLIYFSYDVKMKEKGDIPEGYSVSREKKERFSLILESASTNQTSMYLCASSFPTSGKGPIYEQYFGPGTRLTVT.

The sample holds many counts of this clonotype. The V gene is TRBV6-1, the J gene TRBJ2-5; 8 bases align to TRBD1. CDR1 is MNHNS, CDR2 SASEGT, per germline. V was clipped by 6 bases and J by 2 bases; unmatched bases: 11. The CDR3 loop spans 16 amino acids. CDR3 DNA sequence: TGTGCCAGCAGACCACCCCCTGACAGGGGACAAGAGACCCAGTACTTC. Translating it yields CASRPPPDRGQETQYF.

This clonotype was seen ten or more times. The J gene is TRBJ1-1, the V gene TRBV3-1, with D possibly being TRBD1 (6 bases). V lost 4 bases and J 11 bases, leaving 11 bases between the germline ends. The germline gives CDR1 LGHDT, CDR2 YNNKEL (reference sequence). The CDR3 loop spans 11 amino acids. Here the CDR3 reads CASSPQGRAFF. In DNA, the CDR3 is TGTGCCAGCAGCCCACAGGGAAGGGCTTTCTTT.

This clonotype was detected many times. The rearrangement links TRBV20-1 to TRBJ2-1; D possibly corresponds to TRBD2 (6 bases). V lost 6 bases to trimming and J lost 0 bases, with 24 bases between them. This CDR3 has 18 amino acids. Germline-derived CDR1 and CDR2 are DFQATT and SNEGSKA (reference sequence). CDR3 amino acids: CSALTGTSRRGSYNEQFF. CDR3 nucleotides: TGCAGTGCCCTAACCGGGACTTCCAGACGGGGCTCCTACAATGAGCAGTTCTTC.